This is a list of T cell receptor beta chains from one sample in a study of Ad26.COV2.S vaccination and SARS-CoV-2 variants. Sequencing used immunoSEQ multiplex PCR; TCRdb keeps in-frame clones, though not all of them. The sample holds 350,000 to 550,000 clones, roughly nine tenths seen once. The source was peripheral blood, collected in a trial of Ad26.COV2.S vaccine versus placebo. These receptors all stem from a person between 18 and 65 years old who received the Ad26.COV2.S COVID-19 vaccine or a placebo. The CDR3 runs from the conserved cysteine through the conserved F or W. The D gene is left open where the match is weak. A clone size is listed for some rows: how often the clone was seen (once, few, many), or a class if it is expanded.

j_call v_call d_call clone_size cdr3_aa cdr3_nt
TRBJ1-1 TRBV13 - - CASTRWQGGRATEAFF TGTGCCAGCACCAGGTGGCAGGGTGGGAGGGCCACTGAAGCTTTCTTT
TRBJ2-5 TRBV5-4 - once CASSLLGWGAGETQYF TGTGCCAGCAGCTTGTTGGGGTGGGGGGCCGGCGAGACCCAGTACTTC
TRBJ1-4 TRBV5-1 - - CASSLGQGGEKLFF TGCGCCAGCAGCTTGGGGCAGGGAGGTGAAAAACTGTTTTTT
TRBJ2-1 TRBV4-3 - - CASSHDSRGRSYNEQFF TGCGCCAGCAGCCACGACTCACGGGGGCGCTCCTACAATGAGCAGTTCTTC
TRBJ2-4 TRBV11-2 - - CASSFRVAKNIQYF TGTGCCAGCAGCTTTAGGGTAGCCAAAAACATTCAGTACTTC
TRBJ2-5 TRBV7-8 TRBD2 - CASSFQRDYQETQYF TGTGCCAGCAGCTTTCAGCGGGACTACCAAGAGACCCAGTACTTC
TRBJ1-3 TRBV19 - - CASSILSIGSGNTIYF TGTGCCAGTAGTATCCTAAGTATCGGCTCTGGAAACACCATATATTTT
TRBJ2-1 TRBV4-1 - - CASSQGRTRTYNEQFF TGCGCCAGCAGCCAAGGGCGGACCCGGACCTACAATGAGCAGTTCTTC
TRBJ2-5 TRBV7-2 - - CASSQTGVKETQYF TGTGCCAGCAGTCAAACCGGGGTCAAAGAGACCCAGTACTTC
TRBJ2-7 TRBV28 TRBD1 - CASSSAGTGLIEQYF TGTGCCAGCAGTTCAGCCGGGACAGGGTTGATCGAGCAGTACTTC
TRBJ2-1 TRBV9 - - CASSVGLAYNEQFF TGTGCCAGCAGCGTAGGGCTAGCGTACAATGAGCAGTTCTTC
TRBJ2-3 TRBV2 - - CASSEELGADTQYF TGTGCCAGCAGTGAAGAACTGGGGGCAGATACGCAGTATTTT
TRBJ2-6 TRBV4-1 - - CASSREGQVFSGANVLTF TGCGCCAGCAGCCGGGAGGGACAGGTTTTCTCTGGGGCCAACGTCCTGACTTTC
TRBJ1-1 TRBV28 - - CASRPRTALNTEAFF TGTGCCAGCAGGCCCAGGACGGCCTTGAACACTGAAGCTTTCTTT
TRBJ1-4 TRBV6-6 - - CASSYWRLGNEKLFF TGTGCCAGCAGTTATTGGAGGTTAGGAAATGAAAAACTGTTTTTT
TRBJ1-1 TRBV5-1 - - CASSLARNTEAFF TGCGCCAGCAGCTTGGCCCGTAACACTGAAGCTTTCTTT
TRBJ1-1 TRBV13 - once CASSTLVTTEAFF TGTGCCAGCAGCACATTAGTGACCACTGAAGCTTTCTTT
TRBJ1-6 TRBV4-3 - - CASRREHNSPLHF TGCGCCAGCAGGAGAGAGCATAATTCACCCCTCCACTTT
TRBJ1-4 TRBV6-5 - - CASSYSNLLPTRLFF TGTGCCAGCAGTTACTCGAATCTCCTTCCCACCAGGCTGTTTTTT
TRBJ1-2 TRBV4-3 - - CASSQSIGKVDYGYTF TGCGCCAGCAGCCAATCCATCGGAAAGGTTGACTATGGCTACACCTTC
TRBJ1-1 TRBV3-1/TRBV3-2 - - CASSQGPRALNTEAFF TGTGCCAGCAGCCAAGGACCCCGGGCCCTGAACACTGAAGCTTTCTTT
TRBJ2-2 TRBV5-1 - - CASSPLPGDNTLSGELFF TGCGCCAGCAGCCCCCTCCCCGGGGACAATACCCTGAGCGGGGAGCTGTTTTTT
TRBJ1-5 TRBV10-1 - - CASSGTGSNQPQHF TGCGCCAGCAGTGGTACAGGCAGCAATCAGCCCCAGCATTTT
TRBJ2-3 TRBV27 - - CASSLLVPSTDTQYF TGTGCCAGCAGTTTACTAGTGCCTAGCACAGATACGCAGTATTTT
TRBJ1-1 TRBV5-8 - - CASTLTVEAFF TGTGCCAGCACCTTGACAGTTGAAGCTTTCTTT
TRBJ1-2 TRBV9 - - CASSVDGVGYTF TGTGCCAGCAGCGTAGACGGGGTCGGCTACACCTTC
TRBJ2-5 TRBV19 TRBD1 - CASSIGLQGEETQYF TGTGCCAGTAGTATCGGCCTACAGGGGGAAGAGACCCAGTACTTC
TRBJ1-1 TRBV4-2 - - CASSQRGPGTEAFF TGTGCCAGCAGCCAAAGGGGCCCGGGGACTGAAGCTTTCTTT
TRBJ2-3 TRBV7-2 - - CASSLAVGLTTDTQYF TGTGCCAGCAGCTTAGCGGTAGGACTTACCACAGATACGCAGTATTTT
TRBJ1-2 TRBV2 - - CASSYQGPDVNYGYTF TGTGCCAGCAGTTATCAGGGCCCGGATGTCAACTATGGCTACACCTTC
TRBJ2-1 TRBV15 - - CATSRDIGSPSYNEQFF TGTGCCACCAGCAGAGATATCGGGAGCCCCTCCTACAATGAGCAGTTCTTC
TRBJ2-2 TRBV5-3 - - CARTTGELFF TGTGCCAGAACCACCGGGGAGCTGTTTTTT
TRBJ2-6 TRBV7-9 - - CASKANSGANVLTF TGTGCCAGCAAAGCTAACTCTGGGGCCAACGTCCTGACTTTC
TRBJ1-5 TRBV4-1 - - CASSQPTGGRNQPQHF TGCGCCAGCAGCCAGCCGACAGGTGGGCGCAATCAGCCCCAGCATTTT
TRBJ1-3 TRBV27 - - CASGQGHTIYF TGTGCCAGCGGGCAGGGGCACACCATATATTTT
TRBJ2-7 TRBV15 - - CATRETGNPYEQYF TGTGCCACCAGGGAGACAGGAAACCCCTACGAGCAGTACTTC
TRBJ1-4 TRBV20-1 - - CSASPPGVEKLFF TGCAGTGCTAGTCCTCCTGGCGTCGAAAAACTGTTTTTT
TRBJ1-4 TRBV2 - - CASSEAGRGEKLFF TGTGCCAGCAGTGAAGCGGGGCGGGGTGAAAAACTGTTTTTT
TRBJ2-7 TRBV15 - - CATSAFTLAGEQYF TGTGCCACCAGCGCTTTTACGCTGGCTGGCGAGCAGTACTTC
TRBJ1-2 TRBV3-1/TRBV3-2 - - CASSQARGGYTF TGTGCCAGCAGCCAGGCGAGAGGGGGCTACACCTTC
TRBJ1-1 TRBV27 - - CASSLGGAEAFF TGTGCCAGCAGTTTAGGGGGCGCTGAAGCTTTCTTT
TRBJ1-3 TRBV7-9 - - CASSAGPRWGNTIYF TGTGCCAGCAGCGCCGGACCGCGCTGGGGAAACACCATATATTTT
TRBJ1-2 TRBV18 - - CASSPGGGVSGYGYTF TGTGCCAGCTCACCCGGCGGCGGGGTATCGGGCTATGGCTACACCTTC